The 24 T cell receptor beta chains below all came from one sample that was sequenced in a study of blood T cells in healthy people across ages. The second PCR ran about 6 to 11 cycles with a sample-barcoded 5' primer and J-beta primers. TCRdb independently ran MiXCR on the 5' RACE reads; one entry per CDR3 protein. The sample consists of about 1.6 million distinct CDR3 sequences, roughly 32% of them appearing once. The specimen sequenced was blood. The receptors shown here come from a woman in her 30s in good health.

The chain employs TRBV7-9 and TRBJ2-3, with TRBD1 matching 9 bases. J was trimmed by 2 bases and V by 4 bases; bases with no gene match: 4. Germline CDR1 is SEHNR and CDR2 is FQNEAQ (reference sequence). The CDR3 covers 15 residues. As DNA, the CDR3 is TGTGCCAGCAGCTCTGGGACAGGGACCACAGATACGCAGTATTTT. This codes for CASSSGTGTTDTQYF.

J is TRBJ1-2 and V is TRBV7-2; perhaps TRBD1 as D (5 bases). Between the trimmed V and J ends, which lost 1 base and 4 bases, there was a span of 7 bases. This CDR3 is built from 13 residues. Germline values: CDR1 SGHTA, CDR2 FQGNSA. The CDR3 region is CASSLVQGYGYTF. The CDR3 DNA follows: TGTGCCAGCAGCTTAGTCCAGGGCTATGGCTACACCTTC.

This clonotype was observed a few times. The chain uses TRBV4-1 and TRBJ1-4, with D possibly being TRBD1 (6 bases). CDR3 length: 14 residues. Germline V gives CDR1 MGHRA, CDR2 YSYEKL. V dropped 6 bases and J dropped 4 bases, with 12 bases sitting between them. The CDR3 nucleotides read TGCGCCAGCAGACAGGGCCGGGGTAATGAAAAACTGTTTTTT. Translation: CASRQGRGNEKLFF.

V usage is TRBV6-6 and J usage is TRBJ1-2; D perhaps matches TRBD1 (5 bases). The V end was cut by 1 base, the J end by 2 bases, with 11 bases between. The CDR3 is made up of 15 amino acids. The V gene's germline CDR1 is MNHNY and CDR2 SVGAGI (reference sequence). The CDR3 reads CASSYYQTENYGYTF. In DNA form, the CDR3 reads TGTGCCAGCAGTTACTACCAGACAGAGAACTATGGCTACACCTTC.

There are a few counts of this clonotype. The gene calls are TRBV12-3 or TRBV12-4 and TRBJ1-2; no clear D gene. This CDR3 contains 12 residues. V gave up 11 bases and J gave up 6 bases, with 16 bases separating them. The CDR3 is CACGPGQDGYTF. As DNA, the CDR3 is TGTGCCTGCGGACCTGGGCAGGATGGCTACACCTTC.

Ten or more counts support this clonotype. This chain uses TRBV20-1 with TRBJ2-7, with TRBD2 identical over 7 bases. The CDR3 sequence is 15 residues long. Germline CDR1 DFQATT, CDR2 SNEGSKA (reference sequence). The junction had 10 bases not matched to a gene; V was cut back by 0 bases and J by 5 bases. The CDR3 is CSARDLLADNNEQYF. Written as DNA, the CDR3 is TGCAGTGCTAGAGATCTCCTAGCGGATAATAACGAGCAGTACTTC.

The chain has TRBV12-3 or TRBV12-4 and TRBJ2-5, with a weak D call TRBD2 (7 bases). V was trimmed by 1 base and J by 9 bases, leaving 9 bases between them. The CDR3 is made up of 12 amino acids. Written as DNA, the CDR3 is TGTGCCAGCAGTTTAGGAGGGGGGGCCCAGTACTTC. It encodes CASSLGGGAQYF.

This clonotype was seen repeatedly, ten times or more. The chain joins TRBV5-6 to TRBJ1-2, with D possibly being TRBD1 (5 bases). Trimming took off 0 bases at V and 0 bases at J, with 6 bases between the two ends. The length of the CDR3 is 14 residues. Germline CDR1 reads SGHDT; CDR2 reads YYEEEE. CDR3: CASSLGQPNYGYTF. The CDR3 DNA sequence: TGTGCCAGCAGCTTGGGACAGCCTAACTATGGCTACACCTTC.

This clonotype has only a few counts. The DNA of the CDR3 is TGCAGTGCTAGAGGCTATGGGACAGGGGGACTAGCGTCAGGCCACGAGCAGTACTTC. Residues: CSARGYGTGGLASGHEQYF. The chain joins TRBV20-1 to TRBJ2-7; a weak D match, TRBD1 (11 bases). The CDR3 consists of 19 residues. V was pared by 1 base and J by 5 bases, with 30 bases between. CDR1 DFQATT and CDR2 SNEGSKA come from the germline V gene (reference sequence).

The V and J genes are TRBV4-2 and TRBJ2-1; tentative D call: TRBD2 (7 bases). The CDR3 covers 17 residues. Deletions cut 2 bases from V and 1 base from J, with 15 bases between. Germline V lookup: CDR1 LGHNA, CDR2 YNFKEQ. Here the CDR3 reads CASSQPKGGLSYNEQFF. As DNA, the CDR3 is TGTGCCAGCAGCCAACCGAAGGGGGGGTTATCCTACAATGAGCAGTTCTTC.

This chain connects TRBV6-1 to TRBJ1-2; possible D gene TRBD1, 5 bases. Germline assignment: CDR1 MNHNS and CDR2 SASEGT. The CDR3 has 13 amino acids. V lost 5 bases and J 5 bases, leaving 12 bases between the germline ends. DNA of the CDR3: TGTGCCAGCAGTCAAAATAAGGGGTATGGCTACACCTTC. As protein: CASSQNKGYGYTF.

The CDR3 is CASSDFRGGRNEKLFF. The CDR3, as DNA: TGTGCCAGCAGTGACTTCAGGGGAGGGAGGAACGAAAAACTGTTTTTT. The V call is TRBV6-1, the J call TRBJ1-4; D possibly corresponds to TRBD1 (6 bases). V was trimmed by 3 bases and J by 8 bases, leaving 19 bases between them. Germline CDR1 is MNHNS and CDR2 is SASEGT. CDR3 size: 16 residues.

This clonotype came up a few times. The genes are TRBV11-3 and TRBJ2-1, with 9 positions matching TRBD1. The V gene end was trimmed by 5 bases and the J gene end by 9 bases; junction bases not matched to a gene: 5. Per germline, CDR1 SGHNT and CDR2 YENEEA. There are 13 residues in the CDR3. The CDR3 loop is CASSVQDRGEQFF. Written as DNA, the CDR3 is TGTGCCAGCAGCGTGCAGGACAGGGGTGAGCAGTTCTTC.

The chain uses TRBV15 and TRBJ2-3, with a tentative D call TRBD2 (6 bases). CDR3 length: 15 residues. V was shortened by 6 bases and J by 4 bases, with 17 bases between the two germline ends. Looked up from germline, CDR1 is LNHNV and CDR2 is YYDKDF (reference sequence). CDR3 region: CATSKGTLGPDTQYF. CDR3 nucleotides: TGTGCCACCAGTAAAGGGACTCTAGGCCCAGATACGCAGTATTTT.

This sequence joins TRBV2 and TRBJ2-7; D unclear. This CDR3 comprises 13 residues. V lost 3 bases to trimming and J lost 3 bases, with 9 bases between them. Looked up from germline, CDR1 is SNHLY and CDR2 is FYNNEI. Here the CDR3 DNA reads TGTGCCAGCAGTGACCCCAGATACTACGAGCAGTACTTC. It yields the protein CASSDPRYYEQYF.

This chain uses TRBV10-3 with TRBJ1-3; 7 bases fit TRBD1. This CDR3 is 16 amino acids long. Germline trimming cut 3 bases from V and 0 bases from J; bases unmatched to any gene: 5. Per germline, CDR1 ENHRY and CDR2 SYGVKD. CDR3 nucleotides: TGTGCCATCAGTGAAACAGGGGCGGTCTCTGGAAACACCATATATTTT. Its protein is CAISETGAVSGNTIYF.

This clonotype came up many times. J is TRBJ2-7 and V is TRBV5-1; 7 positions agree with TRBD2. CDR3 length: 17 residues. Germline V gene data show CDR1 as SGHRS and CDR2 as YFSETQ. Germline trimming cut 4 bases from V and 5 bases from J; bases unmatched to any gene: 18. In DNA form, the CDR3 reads TGCGCCAGCAGCCCGGAGGAATGGGGGGAGGGCCTCCACGAGCAGTACTTC. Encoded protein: CASSPEEWGEGLHEQYF. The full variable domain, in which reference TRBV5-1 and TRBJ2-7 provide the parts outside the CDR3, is KAGVTQTPRYLIKTRGQQVTLSCSPISGHRSVSWYQQTPGQGLQFLFEYFSETQRNKGNFPGRFSGRQFSNSRSEMNVSTLELGDSALYLCASSPEEWGEGLHEQYFGPGTRLTVT.

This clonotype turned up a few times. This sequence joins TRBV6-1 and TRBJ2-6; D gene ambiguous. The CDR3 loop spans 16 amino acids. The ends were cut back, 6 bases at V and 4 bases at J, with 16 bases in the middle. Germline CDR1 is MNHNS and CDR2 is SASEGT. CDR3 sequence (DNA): TGTGCCAGCAGCAACCGGGCCCAAGGAGGGGCCAACGTCCTGACTTTC. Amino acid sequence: CASSNRAQGGANVLTF.

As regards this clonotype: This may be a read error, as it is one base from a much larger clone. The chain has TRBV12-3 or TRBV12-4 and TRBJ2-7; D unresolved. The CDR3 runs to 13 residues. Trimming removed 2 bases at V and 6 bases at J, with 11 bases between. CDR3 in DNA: TGTGCCAGCAGTTTAAAGGCCGGGTTCGAGCAGTACTTC. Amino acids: CASSLKAGFEQYF.

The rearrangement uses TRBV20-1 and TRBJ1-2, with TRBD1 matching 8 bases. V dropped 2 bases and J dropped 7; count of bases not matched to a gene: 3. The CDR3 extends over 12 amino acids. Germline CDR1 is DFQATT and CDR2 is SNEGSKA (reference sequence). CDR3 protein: CSARQGASGYTF. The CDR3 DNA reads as TGCAGTGCTAGACAGGGGGCCAGTGGCTACACCTTC.

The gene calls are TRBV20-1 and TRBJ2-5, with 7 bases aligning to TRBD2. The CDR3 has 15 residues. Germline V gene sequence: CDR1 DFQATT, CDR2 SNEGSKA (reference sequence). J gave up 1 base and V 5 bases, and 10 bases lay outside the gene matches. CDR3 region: CSAPTGLAAQETQYF. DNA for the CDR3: TGCAGTGCTCCGACCGGGCTAGCGGCCCAAGAGACCCAGTACTTC.

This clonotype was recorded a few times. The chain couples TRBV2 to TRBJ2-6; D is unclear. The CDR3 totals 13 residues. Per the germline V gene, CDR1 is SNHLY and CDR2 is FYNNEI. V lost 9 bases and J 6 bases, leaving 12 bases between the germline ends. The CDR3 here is CASTPYEANVLTF. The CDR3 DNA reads TGTGCCAGTACTCCCTATGAGGCCAACGTCCTGACTTTC. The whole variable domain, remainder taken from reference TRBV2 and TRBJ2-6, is EPEVTQTPSHQVTQMGQEVILRCVPISNHLYFYWYRQILGQKVEFLVSFYNNEISEKSEIFDDQFSVERPDGSNFTLKIRSTKLEDSAMYFCASTPYEANVLTFGAGSRLTVL.

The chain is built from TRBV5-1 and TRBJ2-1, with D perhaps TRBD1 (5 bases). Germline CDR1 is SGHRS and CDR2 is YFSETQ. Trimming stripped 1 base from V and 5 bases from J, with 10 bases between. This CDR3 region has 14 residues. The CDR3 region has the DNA TGCGCCAGCAGCTTGAGGGGCCTTGACAATGAGCAGTTCTTC. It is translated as CASSLRGLDNEQFF.

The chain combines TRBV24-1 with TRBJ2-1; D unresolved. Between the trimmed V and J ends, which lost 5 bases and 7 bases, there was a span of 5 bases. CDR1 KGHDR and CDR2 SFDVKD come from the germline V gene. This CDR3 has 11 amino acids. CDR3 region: CATSVENEQFF. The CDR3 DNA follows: TGTGCCACCAGTGTCGAAAATGAGCAGTTCTTC.